The rows below give T cell receptor beta chains drawn from one sample of a study of blood T cell repertoires in COVID-19. Only in-frame clones appear in the TCRdb table, and some are missing; sequencing was by immunoSEQ multiplex PCR. The table has 55,000 to 90,000 clones, around 89% seen once; the top ten hold around 1.5%. Sequenced sample: peripheral blood. These receptors were taken from a human donor in a cohort sampled during active COVID-19. The CDR3 runs from the conserved cysteine through the conserved F or W. The order of the fields is J gene, V gene, CDR3 length, D gene, clone size, CDR3 protein, CDR3 DNA. A D gene is named only where the DNA matches it firmly. The listing skips clone size in some rows; elsewhere it reads once, few, many or a size class.

>TRBJ1-6|TRBV11-2|13|NA|few
CASSLDVSSPLHF
TGTGCCAGCAGCTTAGATGTCTCCTCACCCCTCCACTTT
>TRBJ1-2|TRBV7-2|15|NA|few
CASSHRTAANYGYTF
TGTGCCAGCAGCCACCGGACAGCAGCTAACTATGGCTACACCTTC
>TRBJ2-7|TRBV6-6|14|TRBD1|NA
CASRTGGLPYEQYF
TGTGCCAGCCGGACAGGGGGTCTCCCCTACGAGCAGTACTTC
>TRBJ1-5|TRBV14|13|NA|NA
CASSLGANQPQHF
TGTGCCAGCAGCCTGGGGGCCAATCAGCCCCAGCATTTT
>TRBJ2-7|TRBV28|17|NA|NA
CASSSYVQEFKRYEQYF
TGTGCCAGCAGTTCTTACGTACAGGAGTTTAAGCGCTACGAGCAGTACTTC
>TRBJ2-6|TRBV6-2/TRBV6-3|17|TRBD1|NA
CASSDGTVHSGANVLTF
TGTGCCAGCAGTGATGGGACAGTCCACTCTGGGGCCAACGTCCTGACTTTC
>TRBJ1-5|TRBV18|17|TRBD1|NA
CASSLTNWDRANQPQHF
TGTGCCAGCTCACTTACCAATTGGGACAGGGCAAATCAGCCCCAGCATTTT
>TRBJ1-6|TRBV18|15|NA|NA
CASSLPGARNSPLHF
TGTGCCAGCTCACTTCCAGGGGCTAGGAATTCACCCCTCCACTTT
>TRBJ1-1|TRBV2|15|NA|NA
CASSGGPEMNTEAFF
TGTGCCAGCAGTGGCGGGCCAGAAATGAACACTGAAGCTTTCTTT
>TRBJ2-3|TRBV5-1|16|NA|once
CASSLAAVSSTDTQYF
TGCGCCAGCAGCTTGGCCGCGGTCAGTAGCACAGATACGCAGTATTTT
>TRBJ1-1|TRBV18|14|NA|NA
CASSPPRPPAEAFF
TGTGCCAGCTCACCACCGCGCCCCCCTGCTGAAGCTTTCTTT
>TRBJ1-4|TRBV3-1/TRBV3-2|16|NA|NA
CASSQEGAQPNEKLFF
TGTGCCAGCAGCCAAGAGGGGGCTCAGCCTAATGAAAAACTGTTTTTT
>TRBJ1-5|TRBV19|15|NA|NA
CASAESTGRNQPQHF
TGTGCCAGCGCTGAATCAACAGGGCGCAATCAGCCCCAGCATTTT
>TRBJ1-4|TRBV27|15|TRBD1|once
CASTTWDRRNEKLFF
TGTGCCAGCACTACCTGGGACAGAAGAAATGAAAAACTGTTTTTT
>TRBJ2-3|TRBV10-3|19|TRBD2|once
CAISGAGGGLAGYTDTQYF
TGTGCCATCAGTGGTGCTGGGGGAGGACTAGCGGGATACACAGATACGCAGTATTTT
>TRBJ1-1|TRBV25-1|13|NA|NA
CASSEEPHTEAFF
TGTGCCAGCAGTGAAGAGCCGCACACTGAAGCTTTCTTT
>TRBJ2-7|TRBV18|13|NA|NA
CASSPSQGYEQYF
TGTGCCAGCTCACCAAGCCAGGGCTACGAGCAGTACTTC
>TRBJ2-7|TRBV28|14|TRBD1|NA
CASSTTGGKSEQYF
TGTGCCAGCAGTACGACAGGGGGCAAATCCGAGCAGTACTTC
>TRBJ1-1|TRBV7-9|17|NA|NA
CASSSDPFRGMDTEAFF
TGTGCCAGCAGCTCCGATCCTTTTCGGGGGATGGACACTGAAGCTTTCTTT
>TRBJ1-4|TRBV10-2|14|TRBD1|NA
CASTSGGLYEKLFF
TGCGCCAGCACCTCAGGGGGCCTTTATGAAAAACTGTTTTTT
>TRBJ2-3|TRBV6-5|16|NA|NA
CASSYSPGGRTDTQYF
TGTGCCAGCAGTTACTCCCCCGGGGGTCGCACAGATACGCAGTATTTT
>TRBJ2-7|TRBV13|15|TRBD1|NA
CASSFSAGGVYEQYF
TGTGCCAGCAGCTTCTCGGCAGGGGGCGTCTACGAGCAGTACTTC